The following is a T cell receptor beta chain sequence with its context. In the authors' methods: From reference gene primer amplification, estimates of nucleated cell counts were derived. Repertoires were generated with immunoSEQ multiplex PCR, while TCRdb's copy carries only in-frame clones and drops some. From that table come the V and J calls and clone size; the DNA was used to work out D and trimming. The sample has about 87,000 clones, approximately 75% seen once. This entry comes from a study of blood T cell repertoires in COVID-19. Overall study: The analysed material was cDNA or gDNA that came from T cells, B-cell-depleted T cells, or PBMCs.

Germline-derived CDR1 and CDR2 are MDHEN and SYDVKM. V shed 3 bases and J 5 bases; nucleotides not matched to a gene: 2. This CDR3 comprises 14 residues. The chain employs TRBV28 and TRBJ2-7; 12 bases match TRBD2. This TCR derives from a woman between 50 and 59 years old with acute or convalescent COVID-19. The sequenced sample consisted of peripheral blood. The CDR3 reads CASSLTSGGDEQYF. Written as DNA, the CDR3 is TGTGCCAGCAGTTTGACTAGCGGGGGAGACGAGCAGTACTTC.